This is a list of T cell receptor beta chains from one sample in a study of shared clonotypes between healthy human individuals. Profiled with immunoSEQ multiplex PCR; TCRdb holds only in-frame clones, not every one. The table records approximately 2.5 million clones, roughly 92% of them present only once. The specimen was naive CD4+ T cells sorted from blood. The source is a man aged 18 to 35 in good health. Each CDR3 is given with its conserved first and last residue. Each record gives: CDR3 DNA, CDR3 protein, clone size, J gene, D gene, V gene. D genes are given only for firm matches. The size entry is marked missing in some rows and otherwise reads once, few, many or a size class.

TGCAGCGTTCGGGCAGCCGGTGTGGATGCGCCCCTCCACTTT CSVRAAGVDAPLHF once TRBJ1-6 . TRBV29-1
TGTGCCTGGAGTGTATCGAACCCGCTGGTGGGGGGCTACACCTTC CAWSVSNPLVGGYTF . TRBJ1-2 . TRBV30
TGCAGCGGCTACGGGAACCAAGAGACCCAGTACTTC CSGYGNQETQYF once TRBJ2-5 . TRBV29-1
TGTGCCAGCAGCTTAGGCGGGGGGATGAACACTGAAGCTTTCTTT CASSLGGGMNTEAFF . TRBJ1-1 . TRBV7-2
TGTGCCAGCAGTCGAGGGCTACTGAACACTGAAGCTTTCTTT CASSRGLLNTEAFF . TRBJ1-1 . TRBV27
TGTGCCAGCAGTGAATGGAGGACGGACTCATCCGAGCAGTACTTC CASSEWRTDSSEQYF . TRBJ2-7 . TRBV6-1
TGTGCCAGCAGTGAAGGTACATGGTCGGAGCAGTACTTC CASSEGTWSEQYF . TRBJ2-7 . TRBV6-1
TGCGCCAGCAGCCAAGAGACTAGCGGGAGGCGTTACAATGAGCAGTTCTTC CASSQETSGRRYNEQFF . TRBJ2-1 TRBD2 TRBV4-1
TGCGCCAGCAGCCAAGTGGGATTCGGGCAGTACTTC CASSQVGFGQYF . TRBJ2-7 . TRBV4-1
TGTGCCAGCAGTGAATTGGGGGGCGGCTACACCTTC CASSELGGGYTF few TRBJ1-2 . TRBV25-1
TGTGCCAGCAGTTACCAGAGTGGGCAGGGCACCGGGGAGCTGTTTTTT CASSYQSGQGTGELFF once TRBJ2-2 . TRBV6-6
TGCGCCAGCAGCCGATTAGGAGACAACACTGAAGCTTTCTTT CASSRLGDNTEAFF . TRBJ1-1 . TRBV4-3
TGTGCCAGCAGCTTCCTTGCGGGGTATGACAATGAGCAGTTCTTC CASSFLAGYDNEQFF . TRBJ2-1 . TRBV7-9
TGCGCCAGCAGCCCGAAACTAGCGGGAGCCCGAGATGAGCAGTTCTTC CASSPKLAGARDEQFF . TRBJ2-1 TRBD2 TRBV4-3
TGTGCCAGCAGCGTGGACAGTAACACTGAAGCTTTCTTT CASSVDSNTEAFF . TRBJ1-1 . TRBV2
TGTGCCAGTAGTGGGGTGGGTCTCGGGGGAAACATTCAGTACTTC CASSGVGLGGNIQYF . TRBJ2-4 . TRBV19
TGTGCCAGCAGCGCCAGCCCCGGGAGCCAGCCCCAGCATTTT CASSASPGSQPQHF . TRBJ1-5 . TRBV7-2
TGTGCCAGCAGCAAAGTTAGACGGATTAAGCCCTACGAGCAGTACTTC CASSKVRRIKPYEQYF once TRBJ2-7 . TRBV21-1
TGTGCCAGCTCAGGCACAGTGGGCTCCTACGAGCAGTACTTC CASSGTVGSYEQYF . TRBJ2-7 . TRBV18
TGCGCCAGCCGCTTAAACTATGGCTACACCTTC CASRLNYGYTF . TRBJ1-2 . TRBV23-1
TGTGCCAGTAGTACCCGACTAGTAAGGGACAGACCGAACACTGAAGCTTTCTTT CASSTRLVRDRPNTEAFF few TRBJ1-1 TRBD1 TRBV19
TGCGCCAGCAGCCAAGCTCGACACACGGAAGCTTTCTTT CASSQARHTEAFF few TRBJ1-1 . TRBV4-3
TGTGCCATCGGTGAGTCGAAGGTTGAAAAACTGTTTTTT CAIGESKVEKLFF once TRBJ1-4 . TRBV10-3
TGTGCCAGCAGTATTGACGGGGCCAACGTCCTGACTTTC CASSIDGANVLTF . TRBJ2-6 . TRBV6-6
TGTGCCATCAGTGATGGGGGGGATGAGCAGTTCTTC CAISDGGDEQFF once TRBJ2-1 TRBD2 TRBV10-3
TGTGCCATCAGCGTTGGGACGCCAGAAGCTTTCTTT CAISVGTPEAFF . TRBJ1-1 . TRBV10-3
TGTGCCAGCAGTGCTCTGGGGACAGGGGTTGAAAAACTGTTTTTT CASSALGTGVEKLFF . TRBJ1-4 TRBD1 TRBV28
TGCGCCAGCAGCCAAGATGGGGGACGGGACAATCAGCCCCAGCATTTT CASSQDGGRDNQPQHF . TRBJ1-5 . TRBV4-1
TGTGCCAGCAGTAAAAGGCGAGGTGTGGGCTGGGGCACAAGTCAGCCCCAGCATTTT CASSKRRGVGWGTSQPQHF . TRBJ1-5 . TRBV6-8
TGTGCCATCAGTCCAGGGGATAGCAATCAGCCCCAGCATTTT CAISPGDSNQPQHF few TRBJ1-5 . TRBV10-3
TGTGCCAGCAGCACTAAATTTGGGGCCACAGATACGCAGTATTTT CASSTKFGATDTQYF . TRBJ2-3 . TRBV5-4
TGTGCCAGCGGGGACAGGTCCAGCAATCAGCCCCAGCATTTT CASGDRSSNQPQHF . TRBJ1-5 TRBD1 TRBV6-5
TGTGCCAGCTCACCGCTTCTGACAGGGGGCCATTCAGATACGCAGTATTTT CASSPLLTGGHSDTQYF . TRBJ2-3 TRBD1 TRBV18
TGTGCCAGCAGCCCAGAAGAAAACGGGGAGCTGTTTTTT CASSPEENGELFF . TRBJ2-2 . TRBV7-8
TGTGCCAGCAGGCGAACTAGCGGGAGTTACAATGAGCAGTTCTTC CASRRTSGSYNEQFF . TRBJ2-1 TRBD2 TRBV27
TGTGCCAGCAGCCGCGACAGGGACACTGAAGCTTTCTTT CASSRDRDTEAFF . TRBJ1-1 TRBD1 TRBV6-5
TGCGCCAGCAGTGAGAACACGGGGATTCAGCCCCAGCATTTT CASSENTGIQPQHF . TRBJ1-5 . TRBV10-2
TGTGCCAGCAGCCTAACAGGGACGGGTGAAAAACTGTTTTTT CASSLTGTGEKLFF once TRBJ1-4 . TRBV7-2
TGTGCCAGCAGCTTAGGACAGGGCTTGACTGGGGCCAACGTCCTGACTTTC CASSLGQGLTGANVLTF . TRBJ2-6 TRBD1 TRBV11-2
TGTGCCAGCAGTTCTAGAGATACGCAGTATTTT CASSSRDTQYF once TRBJ2-3 . TRBV28
TGTGCCAGCAGTGAGACGGATAAAAATCAGCCCCAGCATTTT CASSETDKNQPQHF once TRBJ1-5 . TRBV6-4
TGCGCCAGCAGCCCGGAGGGGGGGAGCTACGAGCAGTACTTC CASSPEGGSYEQYF . TRBJ2-7 . TRBV4-1